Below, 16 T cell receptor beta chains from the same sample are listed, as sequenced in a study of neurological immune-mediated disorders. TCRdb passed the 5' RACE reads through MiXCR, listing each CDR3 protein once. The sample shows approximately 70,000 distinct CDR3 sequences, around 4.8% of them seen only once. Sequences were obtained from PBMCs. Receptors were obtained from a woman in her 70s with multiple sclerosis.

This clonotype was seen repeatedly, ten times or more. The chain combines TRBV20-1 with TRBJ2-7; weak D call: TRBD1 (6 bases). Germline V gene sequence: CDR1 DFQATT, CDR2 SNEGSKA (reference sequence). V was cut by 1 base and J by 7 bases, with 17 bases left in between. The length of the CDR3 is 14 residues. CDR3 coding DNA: TGCAGTGCTAGAGGGTGGGACAACCCTAGGGAGCAGTACTTC. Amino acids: CSARGWDNPREQYF.

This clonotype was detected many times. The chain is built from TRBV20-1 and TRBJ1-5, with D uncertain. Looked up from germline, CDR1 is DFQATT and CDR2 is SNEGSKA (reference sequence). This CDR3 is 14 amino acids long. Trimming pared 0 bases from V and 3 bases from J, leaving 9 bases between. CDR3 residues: CSARDRGFNQPQHF. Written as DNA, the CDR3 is TGCAGTGCTAGAGATCGCGGATTCAATCAGCCCCAGCATTTT.

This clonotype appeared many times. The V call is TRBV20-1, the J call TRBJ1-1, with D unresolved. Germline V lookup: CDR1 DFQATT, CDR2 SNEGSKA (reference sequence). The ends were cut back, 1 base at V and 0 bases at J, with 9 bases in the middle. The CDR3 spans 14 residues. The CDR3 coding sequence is TGCAGTGCTAGAGGGCAATGGATGAACACTGAAGCTTTCTTT. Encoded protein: CSARGQWMNTEAFF.

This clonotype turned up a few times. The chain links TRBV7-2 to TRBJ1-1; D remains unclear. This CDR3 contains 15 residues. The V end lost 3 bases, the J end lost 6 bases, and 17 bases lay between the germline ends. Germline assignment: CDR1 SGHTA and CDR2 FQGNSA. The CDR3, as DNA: TGTGCCAGCAGCTTGAGCGGAGGCGGTGGGTCTGAAGCTTTCTTT. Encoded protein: CASSLSGGGGSEAFF.

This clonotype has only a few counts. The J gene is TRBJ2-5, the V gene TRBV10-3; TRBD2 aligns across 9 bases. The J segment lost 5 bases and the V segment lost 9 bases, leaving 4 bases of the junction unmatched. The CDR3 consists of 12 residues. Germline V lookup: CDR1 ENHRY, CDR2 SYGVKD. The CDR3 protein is CAISGRGETQYF. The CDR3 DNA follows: TGTGCCATTAGCGGGAGAGGGGAGACCCAGTACTTC.

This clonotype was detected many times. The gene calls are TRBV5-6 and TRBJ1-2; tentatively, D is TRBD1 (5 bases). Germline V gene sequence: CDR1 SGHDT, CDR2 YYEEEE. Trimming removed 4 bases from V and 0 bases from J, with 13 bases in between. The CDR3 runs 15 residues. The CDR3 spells CASSRRAGANYGYTF. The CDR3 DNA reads TGTGCCAGCAGCCGCCGGGCGGGGGCTAACTATGGCTACACCTTC.

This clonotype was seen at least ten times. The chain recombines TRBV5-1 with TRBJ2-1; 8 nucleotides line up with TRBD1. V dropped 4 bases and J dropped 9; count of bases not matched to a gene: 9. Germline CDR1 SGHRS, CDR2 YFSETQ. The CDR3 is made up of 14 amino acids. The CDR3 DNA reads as TGCGCCAGCAGCGGACAGGGCGAGGCGAGTGAGCAGTTCTTC. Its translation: CASSGQGEASEQFF.

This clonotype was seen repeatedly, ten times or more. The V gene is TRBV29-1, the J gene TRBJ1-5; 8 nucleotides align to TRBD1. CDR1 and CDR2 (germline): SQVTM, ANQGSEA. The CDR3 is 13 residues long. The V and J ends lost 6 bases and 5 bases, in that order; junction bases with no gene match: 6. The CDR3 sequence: CSVATGAHQPQHF. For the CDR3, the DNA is TGCAGCGTCGCGACAGGGGCACATCAGCCCCAGCATTTT.

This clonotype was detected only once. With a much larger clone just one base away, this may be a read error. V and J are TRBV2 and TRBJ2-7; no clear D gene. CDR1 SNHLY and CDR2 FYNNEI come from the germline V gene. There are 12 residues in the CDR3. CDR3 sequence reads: CTSSANSYEQYF. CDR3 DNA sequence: TGTACCAGCAGTGCAAACAGCTACGAGCAGTACTTC.

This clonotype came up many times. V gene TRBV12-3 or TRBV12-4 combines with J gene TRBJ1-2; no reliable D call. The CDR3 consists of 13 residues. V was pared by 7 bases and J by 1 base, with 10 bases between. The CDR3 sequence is CASTLTGNYGYTF. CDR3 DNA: TGTGCCAGCACCTTGACTGGTAACTATGGCTACACCTTC.

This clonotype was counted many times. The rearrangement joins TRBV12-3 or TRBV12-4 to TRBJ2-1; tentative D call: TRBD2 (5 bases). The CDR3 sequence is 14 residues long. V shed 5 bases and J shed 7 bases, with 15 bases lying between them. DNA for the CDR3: TGTGCCAGCAGTCAGTCCTGGGAGCGTAATGAGCAGTTCTTC. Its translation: CASSQSWERNEQFF.

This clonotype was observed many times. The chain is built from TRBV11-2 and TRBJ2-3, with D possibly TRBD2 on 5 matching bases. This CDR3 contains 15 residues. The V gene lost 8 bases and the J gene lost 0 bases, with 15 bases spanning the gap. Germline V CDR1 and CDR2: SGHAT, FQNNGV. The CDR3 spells CASYPLRVSTDTQYF. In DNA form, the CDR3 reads TGTGCCAGCTACCCCCTGAGGGTAAGCACAGATACGCAGTATTTT.

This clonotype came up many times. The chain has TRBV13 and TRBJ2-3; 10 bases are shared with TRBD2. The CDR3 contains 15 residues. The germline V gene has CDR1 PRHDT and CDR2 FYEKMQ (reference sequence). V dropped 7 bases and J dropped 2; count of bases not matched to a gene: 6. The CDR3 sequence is CASKGAGGPTDTQYF. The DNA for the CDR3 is TGTGCCAGCAAAGGAGCGGGAGGGCCCACAGATACGCAGTATTTT.

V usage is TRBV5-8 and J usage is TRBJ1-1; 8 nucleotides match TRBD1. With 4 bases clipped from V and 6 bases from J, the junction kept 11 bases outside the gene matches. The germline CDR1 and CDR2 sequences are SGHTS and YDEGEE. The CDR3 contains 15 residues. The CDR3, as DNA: TGTGCCAGCAGCGAAAGACAGGGGTCCAAAGCTGAAGCTTTCTTT. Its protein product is CASSERQGSKAEAFF.

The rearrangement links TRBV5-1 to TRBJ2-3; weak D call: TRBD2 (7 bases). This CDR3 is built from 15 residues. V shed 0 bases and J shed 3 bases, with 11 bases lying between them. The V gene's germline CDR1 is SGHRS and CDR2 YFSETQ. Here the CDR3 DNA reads TGCGCCAGCAGCTTGGTCGGGGGGCGTACAGATACGCAGTATTTT. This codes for CASSLVGGRTDTQYF.

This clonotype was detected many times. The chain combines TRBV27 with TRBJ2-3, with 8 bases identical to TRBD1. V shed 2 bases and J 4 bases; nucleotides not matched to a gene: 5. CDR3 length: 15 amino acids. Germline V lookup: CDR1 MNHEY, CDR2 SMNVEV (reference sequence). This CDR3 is CASSLTTGEADTQYF. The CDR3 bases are TGTGCCAGCAGTTTAACGACAGGGGAAGCAGATACGCAGTATTTT.